This note documents a single T cell receptor (beta chain) sequence. Generated by immunoSEQ multiplex PCR, the TCRdb table keeps only in-frame clones and is missing some. The sample records around 160,000 clones, 88% being singletons. Losses at the gene ends were 3 bases for V and 4 bases for J; bases not matched to a gene: 7. Germline V lookup: CDR1 SGHAT, CDR2 FQNNGV. The CDR3 is 15 amino acids. The sample belongs to a study of cytomegalovirus exposure and HLA in healthy donors. On the study more broadly: The 130 or so validation repertoires and the roughly 670 first-cohort repertoires shared a platform, a later analysis reported.

The sequence was obtained from a man aged 18-30 years in good health and CMV-seronegative. The chain recombines TRBV11-2 with TRBJ2-5; 8 bases align to TRBD1. Sequencing was performed on PBMCs. CDR3 DNA sequence: TGTGCCAGCAGCTTTCAGACAGGGGCCCTAGAGACCCAGTACTTC. The encoded protein is CASSFQTGALETQYF.